The T cell receptor beta chain under discussion was sequenced for a study of cytomegalovirus exposure and HLA in healthy donors. The V and J ends lost 0 bases and 7 bases, in that order; junction bases with no gene match: 9. CDR1 and CDR2 from the germline V gene are SGHRS and YFSETQ. The CDR3 extends over 15 amino acids. This clone was seen only a few times. Its antigen is undetermined. The PCR used 60 Vbeta and 13 Jbeta primers. This table comes from immunoSEQ multiplex PCR, and its TCRdb copy is limited to in-frame clones, with some not included. The table includes fewer than 250,000 clones, about 84% detected once. Points from the study as a whole: Analyzed later, most CMV-associated TCR beta chains appeared HLA-restricted. Cytomegalovirus association was assigned to about 180 TCR beta chains.

The sample comprised PBMCs. V and J are TRBV5-1 and TRBJ2-7; 8 bases are a match to TRBD2. This clonotype was sampled from a woman in her 30s in good health and CMV-seropositive. CDR3 bases: TGCGCCAGCAGCTTGGTATTAGCGGGGCCGGGGGAGCAGTACTTC. Translated, it gives CASSLVLAGPGEQYF.